Each of the 31 T cell receptor beta chains below was sequenced from the same sample in a study of T cells after somatic rescue of genetic block. Libraries were prepared by immunoSEQ multiplex PCR; TCRdb keeps only in-frame clonotypes and omits some of them. The sample records 88,000 or so clones, about 87% being singletons. The sequencing input was peripheral blood mononuclear cells (PBMCs). Receptors were obtained from a young woman.

The chain has TRBV4-3 and TRBJ2-7; 7 bases agree with TRBD1. Germline assignment: CDR1 LGHNA and CDR2 YSLEER. This CDR3 has 15 residues. The V segment lost 6 bases and the J segment 3 bases; nucleotides outside the gene matches: 11. The CDR3 bases are TGCGCCAGCAGACCCGACAGGGAATCGGTCTACGAGCAGTACTTC. Translating gives CASRPDRESVYEQYF.

This clone was counted a single time. The V call is TRBV6-6, the J call TRBJ2-7, with D unclear. In germline, CDR1 is MNHNY, CDR2 SVGAGI (reference sequence). V gave up 7 bases and J gave up 2 bases, with 12 bases separating them. There are 13 residues in the CDR3. The CDR3 sequence: CASTPGWTYEQYF. The CDR3 nucleotides read TGTGCCAGCACCCCCGGTTGGACCTACGAGCAGTACTTC.

The chain has TRBV19 and TRBJ1-2; the D is unclear. The CDR3 contains 14 residues. Trimming removed 2 bases at V and 7 bases at J, with 14 bases between. CDR1 is LNHDA, CDR2 SQIVND, per germline (reference sequence). The CDR3, as DNA: TGTGCCAGTAGTATAACCGGACCCATGGGTGGCTACACCTTC. It specifies CASSITGPMGGYTF. The entire variable domain, with the rest obtained from reference TRBV19 and TRBJ1-2, is as follows: DGGITQSPKYLFRKEGQNVTLSCEQNLNHDAMYWYRQDPGQGLRLIYYSQIVNDFQKGDIAEGYSVSREKKESFPLTVTSAQKNPTAFYLCASSITGPMGGYTFGSGTRLTVV.

This clone has only a few counts. The chain recombines TRBV2 with TRBJ2-3; D possibly corresponds to TRBD2 (6 bases). The CDR3 is 15 residues long. Germline V gives CDR1 SNHLY, CDR2 FYNNEI. Trimming left V 4 bases short and J 0 bases short, with 11 bases between. The CDR3 is CASSVGGSSTDTQYF. The CDR3 nucleotides read TGTGCCAGCAGTGTGGGAGGATCTAGCACAGATACGCAGTATTTT. Filled out from reference TRBV2 and TRBJ2-3, the complete variable domain reads EPEVTQTPSHQVTQMGQEVILRCVPISNHLYFYWYRQILGQKVEFLVSFYNNEISEKSEIFDDQFSVERPDGSNFTLKIRSTKLEDSAMYFCASSVGGSSTDTQYFGPGTRLTVL.

The chain is built from TRBV7-3 and TRBJ2-1; a weak D match, TRBD2 (5 bases). V lost 3 bases to trimming and J lost 2 bases, with 11 bases between them. Germline V gene lookup returns CDR1 SGHTA and CDR2 FQGTGA. The CDR3 covers 15 residues. The CDR3 loop is CASSLGGRPYNEQFF. CDR3 in DNA: TGTGCCAGCAGCTTGGGTGGGAGACCCTACAATGAGCAGTTCTTC.

The chain joins TRBV30 to TRBJ1-4; D not resolved. The CDR3 sequence is 14 residues long. The V gene lost 4 bases and the J gene lost 1 base, with 10 bases spanning the gap. Per germline, CDR1 GTSNPN and CDR2 SVGIG (reference sequence). DNA of the CDR3: TGTGCCTGGACCCCTACCTTAACTAATGAAAAACTGTTTTTT. The encoded protein is CAWTPTLTNEKLFF.

CDR3 sequence reads: CASREVTGGFLDYGYTF. The CDR3 DNA is TGTGCCAGTAGGGAGGTGACAGGGGGCTTTTTAGACTATGGCTACACCTTC. V usage is TRBV19 and J usage is TRBJ1-2; 10 bases are a match to TRBD1. The V segment lost 6 bases and the J segment 3 bases; nucleotides outside the gene matches: 13. Germline V gives CDR1 LNHDA, CDR2 SQIVND (reference sequence). The CDR3 runs to 17 residues.

The J gene is TRBJ2-7, the V gene TRBV27; D unclear. V was pared by 8 bases and J by 0 bases, with 14 bases between. From germline, CDR1 is MNHEY and CDR2 SMNVEV (reference sequence). This CDR3 is 14 amino acids long. The CDR3 bases are TGTGCCAGCCGCCCCGCCCCGAGCTCCTACGAGCAGTACTTC. It is translated as CASRPAPSSYEQYF.

Remarks on this clone: One end of the junction does not line up with germline, which may come from a read error. The CDR3 is CASSEDGVEKLFF. The CDR3 bases are TGTGCCAGCAGCGAAGACGGGGTTGAAAAACTGTTTTTT. This chain joins TRBV4-2 and TRBJ1-4; D gene uncertain. The germline gives CDR1 LGHNA, CDR2 YNFKEQ. The CDR3 is 13 residues long.

This chain uses TRBV27 with TRBJ1-1, with a possible D match to TRBD1 (5 bases). CDR3 length: 14 residues. The germline CDR1 and CDR2 sequences are MNHEY and SMNVEV (reference sequence). V was pared by 3 bases and J by 5 bases, with 13 bases between. CDR3 protein: CASSFNPGLTEAFF. CDR3 in DNA: TGTGCCAGCAGTTTCAATCCAGGGTTAACTGAAGCTTTCTTT.

The rearrangement joins TRBV30 to TRBJ2-6; no clear D gene. Germline V gene lookup returns CDR1 GTSNPN and CDR2 SVGIG (reference sequence). The CDR3 contains 15 residues. V lost 5 bases to trimming and J lost 4 bases, with 15 bases between them. The CDR3 DNA follows: TGTGCCTGGGAGCGCCAGGTAGCCGGGGCCAACGTCCTGACTTTC. It codes for CAWERQVAGANVLTF.

CDR3 region: CASSPGWQLNTEAFF. Here the CDR3 DNA reads TGTGCCAGCAGTCCCGGGTGGCAGTTGAACACTGAAGCTTTCTTT. The V call is TRBV6-1, the J call TRBJ1-1; D ambiguous. There are 15 residues in the CDR3. Trimming left V 5 bases short and J 0 bases short, with 13 bases between. Germline lookup yields CDR1 MNHNS and CDR2 SASEGT.

The gene calls are TRBV2 and TRBJ2-2, with 13 bases matching TRBD2. Germline V gene data show CDR1 as SNHLY and CDR2 as FYNNEI. V shed 4 bases and J 7 bases; nucleotides not matched to a gene: 3. CDR3 length: 15 amino acids. The CDR3 protein is CASSVRTSGSGELFF. The DNA of the CDR3 is TGTGCCAGCAGTGTCCGGACTAGCGGGAGCGGGGAGCTGTTTTTT.

The chain carries TRBV7-2 and TRBJ2-2; TRBD2 aligns across 11 bases. After removal of 5 bases from V and 7 bases from J, the junction contained 15 bases not matched to a gene. The CDR3 covers 18 residues. From germline, CDR1 is SGHTA and CDR2 FQGNSA. This CDR3 is CASSDSGTSGLRGGELFF. The DNA for the CDR3 is TGTGCCAGCAGCGACAGTGGGACTAGCGGCCTTAGGGGCGGGGAGCTGTTTTTT.

This chain joins TRBV7-2 and TRBJ2-7; D possibly corresponds to TRBD2 (5 bases). The V end lost 0 bases, the J end lost 6 bases, and 12 bases lay between the germline ends. This CDR3 region has 14 residues. Germline V gene data show CDR1 as SGHTA and CDR2 as FQGNSA. The CDR3 coding sequence is TGTGCCAGCAGCTTAGCTTTTCGGGAAGGCGAGCAGTACTTC. It translates to CASSLAFREGEQYF.

The chain joins TRBV18 to TRBJ1-1; 8 bases are shared with TRBD1. The trim removed 0 bases at V and 4 bases at J, leaving 7 bases unmatched. Germline lookup yields CDR1 KGHSH and CDR2 LQKENI. The CDR3 covers 16 residues. CDR3 bases: TGTGCCAGCTCACCACCGGTATGGCAGGGGGCCACTGAAGCTTTCTTT. It codes for CASSPPVWQGATEAFF. Full variable domain (missing parts from reference TRBV18 and TRBJ1-1): NAGVMQNPRHLVRRRGQEARLRCSPMKGHSHVYWYRQLPEEGLKFMVYLQKENIIDESGMPKERFSAEFPKEGPSILRIQQVVRGDSAAYFCASSPPVWQGATEAFFGQGTRLTVV.

The chain's CDR3 is CASSQAGGRGTDTQYF. The CDR3 DNA reads TGTGCCAGCAGCCAGGCTGGAGGGAGAGGGACAGATACGCAGTATTTT. The chain combines TRBV6-6 with TRBJ2-3, with D possibly matching TRBD2 (6 bases). The length of the CDR3 is 16 residues. CDR1 is MNHNY, CDR2 SVGAGI, per germline (reference sequence). The ends were cut back, 6 bases at V and 3 bases at J, with 19 bases in the middle.

The V and J genes are TRBV7-3 and TRBJ2-1; D not certain. V was pared by 5 bases and J by 1 base, with 12 bases between. Germline V gives CDR1 SGHTA, CDR2 FQGTGA. This CDR3 region has 15 residues. The CDR3 protein is CASSPPGPSYNEQFF. In nucleotides, the CDR3 is TGTGCCAGCAGCCCCCCCGGGCCGTCCTACAATGAGCAGTTCTTC.

The V gene is TRBV11-3, the J gene TRBJ1-1; 7 bases are a match to TRBD1. CDR3 length: 11 residues. Germline assignment: CDR1 SGHNT and CDR2 YENEEA. Trimming at V came to 8 bases and at J to 10 bases, leaving 7 bases not matched to a gene. The DNA of the CDR3 is TGTGCCAGCGGCGGACAGGTGGGAGCTTTCTTT. Translation: CASGGQVGAFF.

The chain carries TRBV13 and TRBJ1-5; a possible D gene is TRBD1 (6 bases). The V end lost 3 bases, the J end lost 4 bases, and 7 bases lay between the germline ends. Germline CDR1 PRHDT, CDR2 FYEKMQ (reference sequence). The CDR3 length is 13 residues. The CDR3 bases are TGTGCCAGCAGCTTTACAGGGAATCAGCCCCAGCATTTT. Amino acids: CASSFTGNQPQHF. The complete variable domain, with remaining parts taken from reference TRBV13 and TRBJ1-5, reads AAGVIQSPRHLIKEKRETATLKCYPIPRHDTVYWYQQGPGQDPQFLISFYEKMQSDKGSIPDRFSAQQFSDYHSELNMSSLELGDSALYFCASSFTGNQPQHFGDGTRLSIL.

This clone was observed a single time. The chain is built from TRBV7-9 and TRBJ2-7, with 9 bases fitting TRBD1. CDR1 and CDR2 from the germline V gene are SEHNR and FQNEAQ (reference sequence). This CDR3 is 15 amino acids long. V was clipped by 4 bases and J by 0 bases; unmatched bases: 4. CDR3 nucleotide sequence: TGTGCCAGCAGCTCCCGGGACAGGGTCTCCTACGAGCAGTACTTC. This gives the protein CASSSRDRVSYEQYF.

This clone was detected only once. CDR3 region: CASSQPKGQLANYGYTF. For the CDR3, the DNA is TGTGCCAGCAGTCAACCTAAGGGACAGCTTGCTAACTATGGCTACACCTTC. The chain is built from TRBV28 and TRBJ1-2; TRBD1 agrees at 7 bases. The ends lost 5 bases at V and 0 bases at J; junction bases unmatched: 12. The germline CDR1 and CDR2 sequences are MDHEN and SYDVKM. The CDR3 is 17 residues long.

CDR3 bases: TGTGCCAGTAGTATAGTAGGGGGGGACAGTGAAGCTTTCTTT. It specifies CASSIVGGDSEAFF. The chain employs TRBV19 and TRBJ1-1; 7 bases line up with TRBD1. Trimming at V came to 1 base and at J to 7 bases, leaving 6 bases not matched to a gene. CDR1 and CDR2 (germline): LNHDA, SQIVND (reference sequence). This CDR3 is 14 amino acids long.

V is TRBV27 and J is TRBJ2-7; 11 bases map to TRBD2. V dropped 5 bases and J dropped 0; count of bases not matched to a gene: 15. The CDR3 totals 19 residues. Germline values: CDR1 MNHEY, CDR2 SMNVEV (reference sequence). The CDR3 nucleotides are TGTGCCAGCAGTGCCATACACGTAGGGACTAGCGGAAGCTCCTACGAGCAGTACTTC. Protein: CASSAIHVGTSGSSYEQYF.

This chain joins TRBV5-5 and TRBJ1-5; a weak D match, TRBD1 (5 bases). CDR1 and CDR2 (germline): SGHKS, YYEKEE (reference sequence). The CDR3 loop spans 13 amino acids. V was shortened by 4 bases and J by 2 bases, with 7 bases between the two germline ends. The CDR3 coding sequence is TGTGCCAGCAGCCGGGGCGGCAATCAGCCCCAGCATTTT. Translation: CASSRGGNQPQHF. The full variable domain, completed using reference TRBV5-5 and TRBJ1-5, is DAGVTQSPTHLIKTRGQQVTLRCSPISGHKSVSWYQQVLGQGPQFIFQYYEKEERGRGNFPDRFSARQFPNYSSELNVNALLLGDSALYLCASSRGGNQPQHFGDGTRLSIL.

The chain is built from TRBV19 and TRBJ2-1, with 9 bases lining up with TRBD2. Germline trimming cut 2 bases from V and 7 bases from J; bases unmatched to any gene: 6. There are 15 residues in the CDR3. From germline, CDR1 is LNHDA and CDR2 SQIVND (reference sequence). CDR3 protein: CASSILAGSTNEQFF. The DNA for the CDR3 is TGTGCCAGTAGTATACTAGCGGGATCAACAAATGAGCAGTTCTTC.

The chain is built from TRBV11-1 and TRBJ2-1; 14 nucleotides agree with TRBD2. CDR3 length: 16 residues. Germline loops: CDR1 SGHAT, CDR2 FQDESV (reference sequence). V dropped 5 bases and J dropped 10; count of bases not matched to a gene: 10. CDR3 nucleotide sequence: TGTGCCAGCAGCGCGGGACTAGCGGGAGATCAGTACGAGCAGTTCTTC. It yields the protein CASSAGLAGDQYEQFF.

The gene calls are TRBV7-8 and TRBJ2-6, with 8 bases fitting TRBD1. The ends lost 7 bases at V and 0 bases at J; junction bases unmatched: 14. From germline, CDR1 is SGHVS and CDR2 FQNEAQ. This CDR3 is 19 amino acids long. CDR3 DNA: TGTGCCAGCAACTCAAACCCGGACAGGGCAAGCTCTGGGGCCAACGTCCTGACTTTC. This translates into CASNSNPDRASSGANVLTF.

The rearrangement uses TRBV27 and TRBJ2-1, with D possibly being TRBD2 (6 bases). The CDR3 covers 16 residues. Per germline, CDR1 MNHEY and CDR2 SMNVEV (reference sequence). The germline V and J ends were trimmed by 4 bases and 6 bases, with 19 bases remaining between them. CDR3 region: CASSSPLAGRFNEQFF. The DNA of the CDR3 is TGTGCCAGCAGTTCTCCCCTGGCGGGACGATTCAATGAGCAGTTCTTC.

V gene TRBV7-6 combines with J gene TRBJ2-1; 7 bases match TRBD2. The CDR3 runs 17 residues. Unmatched junction bases numbered 7, after V lost 1 base and J lost 1 base. Germline V CDR1 and CDR2: SGHVS, FNYEAQ. This chain's CDR3 is CASSLGSAGPSYNEQFF. The CDR3 coding sequence is TGTGCCAGCAGCTTAGGGTCAGCGGGGCCATCCTACAATGAGCAGTTCTTC.

V usage is TRBV28 and J usage is TRBJ1-4, with 8 bases fitting TRBD1. Looked up from germline, CDR1 is MDHEN and CDR2 is SYDVKM. Germline trimming cut 8 bases from V and 6 bases from J; bases unmatched to any gene: 17. The CDR3 runs to 17 residues. CDR3 bases: TGTGCCAGCCGCCCTCCCAGGGGGCGCGGATCCGATGAAAAACTGTTTTTT. Residues: CASRPPRGRGSDEKLFF.